The entry below gives a single TCR beta chain sequence along with its context. The germline CDR1 and CDR2 sequences are SNHLY and FYNNEI. CDR3 length: 15 amino acids. V was cut by 8 bases and J by 3 bases, with 18 bases left in between. The sample is drawn from a study of blood T cell repertoires in COVID-19. Sequencing used immunoSEQ multiplex PCR; TCRdb keeps in-frame clones, though not all of them. The sample lists about 170,000 clones; roughly 84% were seen once. Sequencing was carried out using PBMCs or T cells enriched from blood (not recorded which). The V call is TRBV2, the J call TRBJ2-3, with D tentatively TRBD1 (5 bases). The clonotype comes from a woman between 45 and 65 years old who had recovered from COVID-19. Here the CDR3 DNA reads TGTGCCAGCCCCCCGGTCGGCAGGGCGACAGATACGCAGTATTTT. Its protein is CASPPVGRATDTQYF.